This TCR beta chain was recovered during a study of blood T cells in healthy people across ages. The CDR3 extends over 16 amino acids. Germline V gene sequence: CDR1 SGDLS, CDR2 YYNGEE. V shed 0 bases and J shed 4 bases, with 13 bases lying between them. Donors ranged from roughly 6 to 95 years old and were healthy Caucasians in Russia. With a J-beta primer mix and a sample-barcoded 5' primer, a second PCR ran about 7 to 11 cycles. MiXCR, run by TCRdb on the 5' RACE reads, gives a single entry per CDR3 protein. The data contain over 1,500,000 distinct CDR3 sequences, around 40% of them seen just once; the ten biggest clones take up 23%. Regarding the study as a whole: Relative to aged donors, long-lived donors carried more naive CD4+ cells and displayed higher diversity.

As to this clonotype: Its matching antigen is unknown.

This chain uses TRBV9 with TRBJ2-2; tentative D call: TRBD2 (5 bases). This TCR came from a human donor in good health. Input material: blood. The CDR3 DNA follows: TGTGCCAGCAGCGTAGGGTTCGGGGATGGCACCGGGGAGCTGTTTTTT. Encoded protein: CASSVGFGDGTGELFF.